This TCR beta chain was recovered during a study of human T cells and chemical hapten exposure. In the study overall: Patch tests put 0.01% DPC on the upper back, and the results were checked at 6 days. Variability of per-sample TCR yields stemmed mainly from small differences in pooled library volume.

TCRdb reprocessed the RACE reads via MiXCR and lists one record per CDR3 protein. Among approximately 70,000 distinct CDR3 sequences listed, roughly 9.2% were seen once. CDR1 and CDR2 (germline): MNHEY, SVGAGI. The CDR3 spans 14 residues. The ends were cut back, 6 bases at V and 4 bases at J, with 10 bases in the middle. Stated time point: patch test 1, 2 weeks after DPC sensitization. As to treatment: therapeutic diphenylcyclopropenone sensitization with weekly scalp DPC. V and J are TRBV6-5 and TRBJ1-6, with D maybe TRBD1 (6 bases). Source: whole blood, taken in connection with sensitization to the hapten diphenylcyclopropenone (DPC). This receptor was taken from a woman aged 40-49 years with alopecia areata. Some clones in this sample may be carry-over from other donors' samples. CDR3 DNA: TGTGCCAGCAGGCCTCAGGGGTATAATTCACCCCTCCACTTT. It yields the protein CASRPQGYNSPLHF.